The next 26 T cell receptor beta chains were all read from a single sample in a study of radiation and T cells in renal cell carcinoma. TCRdb's copy holds only in-frame clones and misses some; the assay was immunoSEQ multiplex PCR. The sample carries 150,000 or so clones, 88% recorded once. Described time point: blood 4 weeks post-SBRT, at nephrectomy. The treatment: 15 Gy SBRT to primary tumor, nephrectomy 4 weeks later. The source material was blood, sampled from a patient whose treatment included radiotherapy and nephrectomy. These receptors came from a woman in her forties or fifties with renal cell carcinoma.

This clone appeared a single time. The chain employs TRBV2 and TRBJ2-7; maybe TRBD1 (6 bases). The CDR3 is made up of 14 amino acids. Trimming cost V 6 bases and J 9 bases, with 21 bases left between them. Looked up from germline, CDR1 is SNHLY and CDR2 is FYNNEI. DNA for the CDR3: TGTGCCAGCAGCGCCGAACAGGGTTTTTTCGGGCAGTACTTC. This gives the protein CASSAEQGFFGQYF. Together with reference TRBV2 and TRBJ2-7, the CDR3 gives the full variable domain: EPEVTQTPSHQVTQMGQEVILRCVPISNHLYFYWYRQILGQKVEFLVSFYNNEISEKSEIFDDQFSVERPDGSNFTLKIRSTKLEDSAMYFCASSAEQGFFGQYFGPGTRLTVT.

The CDR3 loop is CASTKEFGQYTEAFF. Written as DNA, the CDR3 is TGCGCCAGCACCAAAGAATTCGGACAGTACACTGAAGCTTTCTTT. The chain combines TRBV23-1 with TRBJ1-1, with D tentatively TRBD1 (6 bases). TRBV23-1 is recorded as an ORF, its role being uncertain. V lost 7 bases to trimming and J lost 3 bases, with 18 bases between them. This CDR3 region has 15 residues.

The chain couples TRBV6-1 to TRBJ1-2, with 9 nucleotides matching TRBD1. The CDR3 has 13 amino acids. Trimming at V came to 6 bases and at J to 4 bases, leaving 3 bases not matched to a gene. Germline V gene sequence: CDR1 MNHNS, CDR2 SASEGT. Here the CDR3 DNA reads TGTGCCAGCAGAGGGACAGGGACCTATGGCTACACCTTC. This gives the protein CASRGTGTYGYTF.

J is TRBJ2-3 and V is TRBV7-2, with a possible D match to TRBD2 (6 bases). This CDR3 has 15 amino acids. The V and J ends lost 5 bases and 2 bases respectively, with 14 bases between them. The V gene's germline CDR1 is SGHTA and CDR2 FQGNSA. The DNA of the CDR3 is TGTGCCAGCAGCACGGGACTTATCCTCACAGATACGCAGTATTTT. Protein sequence: CASSTGLILTDTQYF.

The chain employs TRBV5-1 and TRBJ1-1, with 8 bases that match TRBD1. With 3 bases clipped from V and 3 bases from J, the junction kept 7 bases outside the gene matches. CDR3 size: 15 residues. CDR1 is SGHRS and CDR2 is YFSETQ in the germline V gene. The CDR3 loop reads CASSSPDRGDTEAFF. CDR3 coding DNA: TGCGCCAGCAGCTCTCCCGACAGGGGCGACACTGAAGCTTTCTTT.

The chain has TRBV5-1 and TRBJ1-2; weak D call: TRBD1 (6 bases). The V end lost 4 bases, the J end lost 4 bases, and 11 bases lay between the germline ends. There are 13 residues in the CDR3. Germline V gene sequence: CDR1 SGHRS, CDR2 YFSETQ. In DNA, the CDR3 is TGCGCCAGCAGCCCAGGACAGCTCTATGGCTACACCTTC. Translating it yields CASSPGQLYGYTF.

This clone was counted once. This chain connects TRBV7-2 to TRBJ1-1; no reliable D call. The CDR3 covers 15 residues. Germline loops: CDR1 SGHTA, CDR2 FQGNSA. The ends were cut back, 5 bases at V and 0 bases at J, with 13 bases in the middle. CDR3 in amino acids: CASSTRRSLNTEAFF. In DNA form, the CDR3 reads TGTGCCAGCAGCACGAGACGCAGTTTGAACACTGAAGCTTTCTTT.

A few counts support this clone. The chain is built from TRBV25-1 and TRBJ1-5; no clear D. Germline loops: CDR1 MGHDK, CDR2 SYGVNS. Trimming removed 6 bases from V and 5 bases from J, with 11 bases in between. The CDR3 loop spans 13 amino acids. CDR3 nucleotide sequence: TGTGCCAGCAGCGGGATCGGGGATCAGCCCCAGCATTTT. Translating it yields CASSGIGDQPQHF.

This CDR3 is CTSSHAGRASEQYF. DNA for the CDR3: TGCACCAGCAGCCATGCGGGGCGCGCCTCGGAGCAGTACTTC. The chain joins TRBV1 to TRBJ2-7; the DNA was not compared with TRBD2, the D call given in the table. TRBV1 is tagged as a pseudogene. The CDR3 is made up of 14 amino acids.

CDR3 nucleotide sequence: TGTGCCAGCAGCCCGGGACAGGGAAACTATAATTCACCCCTCCACTTT. Translated: CASSPGQGNYNSPLHF. The V and J genes are TRBV7-8 and TRBJ1-6; 9 bases are shared with TRBD1. Germline V gene sequence: CDR1 SGHVS, CDR2 FQNEAQ. V lost 5 bases and J lost 3; bases outside the gene matches: 5. This CDR3 region has 16 residues.

The gene calls are TRBV12-5 and TRBJ1-1; D gene uncertain. Germline CDR1 LGHNT, CDR2 FRNRAP. Deletions cut 7 bases from V and 4 bases from J, with 13 bases between. This CDR3 is 13 amino acids long. The CDR3 DNA is TGTGCTAGTGCCATTAGGGTTGGCACTGAAGCTTTCTTT. It is translated as CASAIRVGTEAFF.

This clone was found once. The rearrangement uses TRBV2 and TRBJ1-1; no clear D. Trimming cost V 1 base and J 1 base, with 4 bases left between them. The CDR3 consists of 13 residues. CDR1 and CDR2 (germline): SNHLY, FYNNEI. The CDR3 DNA reads TGTGCCAGCAGTGAAGTCAGGAACACTGAAGCTTTCTTT. Residues: CASSEVRNTEAFF.

The genes are TRBV6-1 and TRBJ1-5; D not resolved. Germline assignment: CDR1 MNHNS and CDR2 SASEGT. The CDR3 totals 16 residues. V was trimmed by 2 bases and J by 0 bases, leaving 11 bases between them. As DNA, the CDR3 is TGTGCCAGCAGTGAACGGTACGGGATTAGCAATCAGCCCCAGCATTTT. It codes for CASSERYGISNQPQHF.

This clone came up once. This sequence joins TRBV2 and TRBJ1-6, with TRBD1 matching 8 bases. J lost 8 bases, V lost 7 bases, and 16 bases had no gene match. CDR3 length: 17 residues. Germline V gives CDR1 SNHLY, CDR2 FYNNEI. CDR3 coding DNA: TGTGCCAGCACCGGGCAGGGGGCCAGGAGCGGCGATTCACCCCTCCACTTT. Amino acid sequence: CASTGQGARSGDSPLHF.

The genes are TRBV9 and TRBJ1-6; D might be TRBD1 (6 bases). Trimming stripped 4 bases from V and 13 bases from J, with 21 bases between. Germline CDR1 SGDLS, CDR2 YYNGEE. CDR3 length: 15 amino acids. In DNA form, the CDR3 reads TGTGCCAGCAGCCCTCATGAGACAGGACAATCCCCCCTCCACTTT. Amino acid sequence: CASSPHETGQSPLHF. The whole variable domain, filled in from reference TRBV9 and TRBJ1-6, reads DSGVTQTPKHLITATGQRVTLRCSPRSGDLSVYWYQQSLDQGLQFLIQYYNGEERAKGNILERFSAQQFPDLHSELNLSSLELGDSALYFCASSPHETGQSPLHFGNGTRLTVT.

This rearrangement joins TRBV6-1 to TRBJ1-3; D unclear. The CDR3 consists of 14 residues. Germline-derived CDR1 and CDR2 are MNHNS and SASEGT. V was shortened by 4 bases and J by 1 base, with 8 bases between the two germline ends. This CDR3 reads CASSASGSGNTIYF. CDR3 DNA: TGTGCCAGCAGTGCTAGTGGGTCTGGAAACACCATATATTTT.

The chain couples TRBV5-4 to TRBJ1-6, with D possibly being TRBD1 (6 bases). Germline values: CDR1 SGHNT, CDR2 YYREEE (reference sequence). The CDR3 is made up of 16 amino acids. Trimming removed 2 bases at V and 9 bases at J, with 18 bases between. The CDR3 bases are TGTGCCAGCAGCTTCGGGGGGGCTCGGGGCGGTTCACCCCTCCACTTT. Amino acids: CASSFGGARGGSPLHF.

V and J are TRBV5-4 and TRBJ1-1; D is uncertain. Germline CDR1 and CDR2: SGHNT and YYREEE (reference sequence). V was pared by 2 bases and J by 5 bases, with 10 bases between. The CDR3 is 13 residues long. The CDR3 is CASSFNQVTEAFF. CDR3 coding DNA: TGTGCCAGCAGCTTTAATCAGGTAACTGAAGCTTTCTTT.

The V gene is TRBV6-5, the J gene TRBJ1-1; the D gene is possibly TRBD1 (6 bases). Germline-derived CDR1 and CDR2 are MNHEY and SVGAGI. This CDR3 spans 13 amino acids. Trimming left V 7 bases short and J 1 base short, with 10 bases between. CDR3 sequence (DNA): TGTGCCAGCATGAAACAGGGGAACACTGAAGCTTTCTTT. This gives the protein CASMKQGNTEAFF.

Notes on this clone: At one of its ends the junction is not consistent with the germline gene, which may arise from a read error. The V gene is TRBV7-7, the J gene TRBJ2-1, with 8 bases matching TRBD1. The germline gives CDR1 SSHAT, CDR2 FNYEAQ (reference sequence). The CDR3 contains 17 residues. CDR3 protein: CASSLAPLTGDNNEQFF. The CDR3 coding sequence is TGTGCTAGCAGCTTAGCTCCGTTGACAGGGGATAACAATGAGCAGTTCTTC.

The J gene is TRBJ2-3, the V gene TRBV5-1, with 9 bases matching TRBD1. The germline V gene has CDR1 SGHRS and CDR2 YFSETQ. After removal of 2 bases from V and 6 bases from J, the junction contained 7 bases not matched to a gene. The CDR3 loop spans 15 amino acids. This CDR3 reads CASSFGTGISDTQYF. The CDR3 DNA follows: TGCGCCAGCAGCTTTGGGACAGGGATTTCGGATACGCAGTATTTT.

This chain links TRBV5-4 with TRBJ2-3; D possibly corresponds to TRBD2 (6 bases). Germline-derived CDR1 and CDR2 are SGHNT and YYREEE (reference sequence). Trimming took 1 base from V and 2 from J, leaving 11 bases between them. There are 15 residues in the CDR3. The CDR3 region is CASSLPDYFTDTQYF. CDR3 coding DNA: TGTGCCAGCAGCTTGCCGGACTATTTCACAGATACGCAGTATTTT.

V gene TRBV7-6 combines with J gene TRBJ1-2; D uncertain. The CDR3 contains 13 residues. The V end was cut by 2 bases, the J end by 8 bases, with 12 bases between. Germline V gives CDR1 SGHVS, CDR2 FNYEAQ. CDR3 nucleotide sequence: TGTGCCAGCAGCTTATATGGCCCCACCGGCTACACCTTC. It translates to CASSLYGPTGYTF.

This clone was observed once. This chain connects TRBV6-5 to TRBJ1-1; D is undetermined. Germline CDR1 and CDR2: MNHEY and SVGAGI. The CDR3 consists of 14 residues. Trimming took off 7 bases at V and 2 bases at J, with 14 bases between the two ends. The CDR3 spells CASTEAEFNTEAFF. The DNA of the CDR3 is TGTGCCAGCACCGAGGCGGAGTTTAACACTGAAGCTTTCTTT.

The V gene is TRBV28, the J gene TRBJ1-1, with D unresolved. This CDR3 has 15 residues. The germline V gene has CDR1 MDHEN and CDR2 SYDVKM. Deletions cut 2 bases from V and 1 base from J, with 11 bases between. CDR3 nucleotides: TGTGCCAGCAGTTTAGGCAGACCGCCGAACACTGAAGCTTTCTTT. Amino acids: CASSLGRPPNTEAFF.

The CDR3 DNA reads as TGTGCCAGCAGCCCTACCCCAGCGAGAGAGACCCAGTACTTC. Amino acid sequence: CASSPTPARETQYF. This chain uses TRBV7-8 with TRBJ2-5; D remains unclear. V shed 5 bases and J shed 4 bases, with 14 bases lying between them. In germline, CDR1 is SGHVS, CDR2 FQNEAQ. There are 14 residues in the CDR3.